The 8 T cell receptor beta chains reported below all come from one sample, sequenced in a study of T cell changes during pregnancy in multiple sclerosis. Measured with immunoSEQ multiplex PCR; TCRdb has only the in-frame clones, and not every one. The repertoire has about 45,000 clones, roughly 90% of them found once; the top ten carry under 2%. The specimen was peripheral blood, collected in the first trimester of pregnancy. The receptors come from a female donor with multiple sclerosis, enrolled in a pregnancy study.

This chain links TRBV7-9 with TRBJ1-1; 12 bases are a match to TRBD1. CDR1 and CDR2 from the germline V gene are SEHNR and FQNEAQ (reference sequence). The CDR3 is 17 amino acids. After removal of 3 bases from V and 4 bases from J, the junction contained 9 bases not matched to a gene. The CDR3 bases are TGTGCCAGCAGCTTTAGGGGACAGGGGGCGCGGGGCACTGAAGCTTTCTTT. Protein sequence: CASSFRGQGARGTEAFF. Using reference TRBV7-9 and TRBJ1-1 for the parts outside the CDR3, the full variable domain is DTGVSQNPRHKITKRGQNVTFRCDPISEHNRLYWYRQTLGQGPEFLTYFQNEAQLEKSRLLSDRFSAERPKGSFSTLEIQRTEQGDSAMYLCASSFRGQGARGTEAFFGQGTRLTVV.

The chain combines TRBV5-4 with TRBJ2-5; 8 bases line up with TRBD2. V shed 4 bases and J 4 bases; nucleotides not matched to a gene: 15. Germline V CDR1 and CDR2: SGHNT, YYREEE (reference sequence). CDR3 length equals 17 residues. As DNA, the CDR3 is TGTGCCAGCAGCCGCGAGATGTGGAGCGGGGGAGGAGAGACCCAGTACTTC. This encodes CASSREMWSGGGETQYF.

V is TRBV28 and J is TRBJ1-5, with D unresolved. The V and J ends lost 6 bases and 5 bases respectively, with 17 bases between them. CDR3 length: 15 amino acids. The germline CDR1 and CDR2 sequences are MDHEN and SYDVKM. The CDR3 bases are TGTGCCAGCAGACTCGGACGGAGGAGGGATCAGCCCCAGCATTTT. Translation gives CASRLGRRRDQPQHF. The whole variable domain, remainder taken from reference TRBV28 and TRBJ1-5, is DVKVTQSSRYLVKRTGEKVFLECVQDMDHENMFWYRQDPGLGLRLIYFSYDVKMKEKGDIPEGYSVSREKKERFSLILESASTNQTSMYLCASRLGRRRDQPQHFGDGTRLSIL.

The V gene is TRBV19, the J gene TRBJ2-3, with a tentative D call TRBD2 (6 bases). This CDR3 comprises 14 residues. CDR1 LNHDA and CDR2 SQIVND come from the germline V gene (reference sequence). V was cut by 3 bases and J by 1 base, with 8 bases left in between. CDR3 in DNA: TGTGCCAGTAGTATGCGGGGAGGCACAGATACGCAGTATTTT. Protein: CASSMRGGTDTQYF.

This chain connects TRBV28 to TRBJ2-3; tentative D call: TRBD2 (6 bases). V was clipped by 10 bases and J by 1 base, with 12 bases between them. The CDR3 spans 13 residues. Per germline, CDR1 MDHEN and CDR2 SYDVKM. CDR3 loop: CATPRRGTDTQYF. The CDR3 nucleotides read TGTGCCACCCCAAGGAGGGGCACAGATACGCAGTATTTT.

The DNA for the CDR3 is TGTGCCAGCAGCCAAGAAGCGGGGGTGATGTACGAGCAGTACTTC. It specifies CASSQEAGVMYEQYF. The V call is TRBV4-2, the J call TRBJ2-7; 8 positions agree with TRBD2. Germline V gene sequence: CDR1 LGHNA, CDR2 YNFKEQ. Trimming cost V 0 bases and J 4 bases; bases outside gene matches: 5. The CDR3 spans 15 residues.

V usage is TRBV6-5 and J usage is TRBJ1-1; D is possibly TRBD1 (5 bases). Trimming removed 2 bases from V and 11 bases from J, with 9 bases in between. Germline lookup yields CDR1 MNHEY and CDR2 SVGAGI. The CDR3 extends over 11 amino acids. The CDR3 reads CASSYAGLAFF. The CDR3 DNA reads as TGTGCCAGCAGTTACGCGGGGCTGGCTTTCTTT.

V and J are TRBV5-1 and TRBJ1-2; D unresolved. CDR3 length equals 14 residues. Between the trimmed V and J ends, which lost 3 bases and 6 bases, there was a span of 15 bases. Germline V lookup: CDR1 SGHRS, CDR2 YFSETQ. This CDR3 reads CASSSSRSPDGYTF. The CDR3 DNA is TGCGCCAGCAGCTCGTCCCGTTCTCCCGATGGCTACACCTTC.